A single count supports the clone carrying this TCR beta chain. Its antigen is unidentified. This specimen belongs to a study of cytomegalovirus exposure and HLA in healthy donors. The protocol was immunoSEQ multiplex PCR, while the TCRdb copy is restricted to in-frame clones and leaves out a portion. The sample lists about 220,000 clones; 75% to 95% were seen once. Donors came from a validation cohort of 95 to 150 subjects, distinct from the first 666-subject cohort. Findings and limits, study-wide: Confirmation was obtained in vitro that a few CMV-associated chains are specific for CMV antigens.

The TCR sequence derives from a young woman in good health and CMV-seronegative. The specimen was PBMCs.

The CDR3 bases are TGCGCCAGCAGTCACACTTCGACAGGGGGCGGAAATAGTGGCTACACCTTC. Residues: CASSHTSTGGGNSGYTF. This rearrangement joins TRBV4-1 to TRBJ1-2; 10 bases map to TRBD1. Looked up from germline, CDR1 is MGHRA and CDR2 is YSYEKL. The CDR3 runs to 17 residues. The V segment lost 6 bases and the J segment 7 bases; nucleotides outside the gene matches: 17.